The rows below give T cell receptor beta chains drawn from one sample of a study of blood T cell repertoires in COVID-19. Assay used: immunoSEQ multiplex PCR; TCRdb lists only in-frame clones, some missing. The sample has 250,000 to 400,000 clones, 85% seen once. Sequenced sample: PBMCs or T cells enriched from blood (not recorded which). The receptors come from a woman aged 25-40 years who had been exposed to COVID-19. Both conserved end residues are part of each CDR3. D genes are given only for firm matches. Rows may omit the clone size; those that give it use once, few, many or a size class.

D gene: .
J gene: TRBJ2-7
clone size: once
V gene: TRBV5-4
CDR3 DNA: TGTGCCAGCAGCCTCCCCAGGGCGGGAACCCACTACGAGCAGTACTTC
CDR3 protein: CASSLPRAGTHYEQYF

D gene: TRBD2
J gene: TRBJ2-2
clone size: .
V gene: TRBV18
CDR3 DNA: TGTGCCAGCTCCCGTAGCCGGGGGGACTCCGGGGAGCTGTTTTTT
CDR3 protein: CASSRSRGDSGELFF

D gene: TRBD2
J gene: TRBJ2-5
clone size: .
V gene: TRBV7-6
CDR3 DNA: TGTGCCAGCAGCCGGACTAGCGGGTCCCCGGGAGAGACCCAGTACTTC
CDR3 protein: CASSRTSGSPGETQYF

D gene: .
J gene: TRBJ2-7
clone size: .
V gene: TRBV2
CDR3 DNA: TGTGCCAGCAGTCCCCCTGGGAAACAGGGCACCTACGAGCAGTACTTC
CDR3 protein: CASSPPGKQGTYEQYF

D gene: TRBD2
J gene: TRBJ2-5
clone size: .
V gene: TRBV7-2
CDR3 DNA: TGTGCCAGCAGCAAGGCGGCTAGCGGGGGGCTCGGTGAGACCCAGTACTTC
CDR3 protein: CASSKAASGGLGETQYF

D gene: .
J gene: TRBJ2-7
clone size: .
V gene: TRBV9
CDR3 DNA: TGTGCCAGCAGCCCCCTCGGGTCCCCACCATACGAGCAGTACTTC
CDR3 protein: CASSPLGSPPYEQYF

D gene: TRBD1
J gene: TRBJ1-5
clone size: .
V gene: TRBV9
CDR3 DNA: TGTGCCAGCAGCGGAGGGACAGGGGTAAATCAGCCCCAGCATTTT
CDR3 protein: CASSGGTGVNQPQHF

D gene: .
J gene: TRBJ2-4
clone size: .
V gene: TRBV7-9
CDR3 DNA: TGTGCCAGCAGCCCAGCCCCTCCTCAGGACATTCAGTACTTC
CDR3 protein: CASSPAPPQDIQYF

D gene: .
J gene: TRBJ1-5
clone size: once
V gene: TRBV28
CDR3 DNA: TGTGCCAGCGAGTACCCCGATAGCAATCAGCCCCAGCATTTT
CDR3 protein: CASEYPDSNQPQHF

D gene: .
J gene: TRBJ1-5
clone size: .
V gene: TRBV28
CDR3 DNA: TGTGCCAGCAGTTTGAAAAGGGGCGCCCTTGGCAATCAGCCCCAGCATTTT
CDR3 protein: CASSLKRGALGNQPQHF

D gene: .
J gene: TRBJ1-2
clone size: .
V gene: TRBV29-1
CDR3 DNA: TGCAGCGTTGACTACAGGGACGGTGGCTACACCTTC
CDR3 protein: CSVDYRDGGYTF

D gene: .
J gene: TRBJ1-5
clone size: .
V gene: TRBV7-8
CDR3 DNA: TGTGCCAGCAGGGCGGCCTCCGGGGGGCCCCAGCATTTT
CDR3 protein: CASRAASGGPQHF

D gene: TRBD1
J gene: TRBJ2-4
clone size: once
V gene: TRBV10-1
CDR3 DNA: TGCGCCAGCAGTGCAGGGGGCCAAGCCAAAAACATTCAGTACTTC
CDR3 protein: CASSAGGQAKNIQYF